The text below deals with one T cell receptor beta chain. Original analysis: Amplification of reference gene primers provided the estimated nucleated cell counts. Profiled with immunoSEQ multiplex PCR; TCRdb holds only in-frame clones, not every one. That table gives V, J and clone size, and the DNA gave D and trimming. The repertoire holds over 150,000 clones, with 80% to 90% as singletons. The sample belongs to a study of blood T cell repertoires in COVID-19. About the research overall: Acute and convalescent COVID-19 specimens originated in the United States, Italy and Spain. The cDNA or gDNA used as material had been derived from T cells, B-cell-depleted T cells, or PBMCs.

V was cut by 0 bases and J by 5 bases, with 6 bases left in between. The germline gives CDR1 SGHKS, CDR2 YYEKEE (reference sequence). The CDR3 covers 14 residues. The TCR was taken from a woman aged 60-75 years who had recovered from COVID-19. The sequencing input was peripheral blood. The chain is built from TRBV5-5 and TRBJ1-6; possibly TRBD1 for D (5 bases). The CDR3 is CASSLGQNNSPLHF. DNA of the CDR3: TGTGCCAGCAGCTTGGGACAGAATAATTCACCCCTCCACTTT.